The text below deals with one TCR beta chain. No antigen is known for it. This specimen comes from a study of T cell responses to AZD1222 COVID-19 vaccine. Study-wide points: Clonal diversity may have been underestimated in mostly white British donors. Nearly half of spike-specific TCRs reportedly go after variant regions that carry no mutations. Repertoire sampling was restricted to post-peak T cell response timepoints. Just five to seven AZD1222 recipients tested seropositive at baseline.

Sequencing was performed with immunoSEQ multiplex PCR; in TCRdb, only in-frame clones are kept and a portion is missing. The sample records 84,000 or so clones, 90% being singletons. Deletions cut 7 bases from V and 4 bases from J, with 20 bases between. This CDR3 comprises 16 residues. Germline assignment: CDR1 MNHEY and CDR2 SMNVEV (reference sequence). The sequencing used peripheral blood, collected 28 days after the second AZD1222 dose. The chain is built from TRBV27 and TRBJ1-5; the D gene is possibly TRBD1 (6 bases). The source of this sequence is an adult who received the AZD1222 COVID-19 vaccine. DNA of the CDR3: TGTGCCAGCAAGTCCGTAGGTCGGGGGGCGAATCAGCCCCAGCATTTT. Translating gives CASKSVGRGANQPQHF.